This T cell receptor beta chain was captured by sequencing in a study of blood T cell repertoires in COVID-19 (dated by TCRdb to the early 2020s). Regarding the research as a whole: Samples covering the acute and convalescent phases of COVID-19 were provided by collaborators in the United States, Italy and Spain. The material from the prospective study consisted of cDNA or gDNA derived from T cells, B-cell-depleted T cells, or PBMCs. Subjects who had been exposed to COVID-19, were actively infected with it, or had recovered from it provided the deeply sampled blood TCRbeta repertoires that made up the dataset. The repertoires were released in a freely available public database meant as a resource for research on the immune response to SARS-CoV-2. The samples were drawn from the first 160 participants of the ongoing ImmuneRACE study and from 950 to 1,500 subjects provided by 6 global collaborators. A de-identified subject ID, COVID-19 status, age in years and sex were almost always included in the sample metadata. Where available, HLA class I and class II types were taken from metadata supplied by the sample provider and were not determined by assay-based typing.

This clone was detected a few times. It lacks a known antigen. The sample holds no much larger clone one base away, and base qualities are not on file. The paper as a whole reports these results and caveats: Clinical and demographic metadata were provided uncurated, with the amount varying by source and participant.

Participants in the prospective study were enrolled through a virtual design, were aged about 18 to 90 years, and lived in 24 United States geographic areas. In the prospective study, participants were assigned to cohorts based on the clinical history participants reported in a screening survey and a study questionnaire. Exposed participants had been in contact, within 2 weeks of entering the study, with a person who had a PCR-confirmed or clinician-diagnosed case of COVID-19. In the prospective study, whole blood, serum and a nasopharyngeal or oropharyngeal swab were collected from each participant by mobile phlebotomists. Prospective study participants could optionally give additional blood draws and questionnaires over a roughly 2-month period. Prospective study blood samples were shipped either frozen or at room temperature before DNA extraction. The cysteine opens and the phenylalanine closes a CDR3 of 15 amino acids. The kept DNA is CDR3 alone, 45 bases in frame from the first base. CDR1 and CDR2, looked up from the germline V gene, are KGHDR and SFDVKD. At the junction V is shortened by 4 bases and J by 0 bases, with 8 bases in between.

TCRbeta CDR3 regions were amplified from genomic DNA by means of the immunoSEQ Assay, a bias-controlled multiplex PCR. The source study handled its data this way. The number of nucleated cells in each sample was estimated by amplification of reference gene primers within the assay. Sequence reads were collapsed and filtered to measure the absolute abundance of every unique TCRbeta CDR3 rearrangement. Productive Simpson clonality was computed per sample as the square root of Simpson's diversity index over productive rearrangements. The source is immuneACCESS, and TCRdb retained only in-frame sequences with V and J called. Part of the clones is not carried over; for the studies checked, unresolved V genes explain less than half of this, and the remainder is unexplained. Clone size and the V and J calls come from that table; the DNA yielded D and trimming. For this sample the table gives hundreds of thousands of clones, of which about 88% were detected only once. The ten largest clones add up to 1.2% to 1.5% of the sample.

The sequence was collected from a woman aged 18-29 years who had been exposed to COVID-19. This sequence uses TRBV24-1 and TRBJ2-2; TRBD1 could be the D gene, as 6 bases match. The source material was PBMCs or T cells enriched from blood (not recorded which). The bases read TGTGCCACCAGTGAGTGGGACACGAACACCGGGGAGCTGTTTTTT. Translated, this is CATSEWDTNTGELFF.